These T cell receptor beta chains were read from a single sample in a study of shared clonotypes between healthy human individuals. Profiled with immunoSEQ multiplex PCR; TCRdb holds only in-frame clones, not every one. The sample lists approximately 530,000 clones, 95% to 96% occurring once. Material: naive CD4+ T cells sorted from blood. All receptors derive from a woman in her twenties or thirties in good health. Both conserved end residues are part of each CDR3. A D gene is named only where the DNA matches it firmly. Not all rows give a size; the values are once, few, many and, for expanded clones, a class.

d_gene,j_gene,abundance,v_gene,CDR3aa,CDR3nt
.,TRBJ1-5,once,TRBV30,CAWGGTNQPQHF,TGTGCCTGGGGGGGGACCAATCAGCCCCAGCATTTT
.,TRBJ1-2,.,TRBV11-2,CASSSIRGANYGYTF,TGTGCCAGCAGCTCCATACGGGGAGCCAACTATGGCTACACCTTC
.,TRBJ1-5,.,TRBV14,CASSQLRGPQHF,TGTGCCAGCAGCCAATTAAGGGGGCCCCAGCATTTT
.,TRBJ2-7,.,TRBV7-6,CASSQYSYEQYF,TGTGCCAGCAGCCAATACTCCTACGAGCAGTACTTC
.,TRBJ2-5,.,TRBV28,CASSFQGEEETQYF,TGTGCCAGCAGTTTTCAGGGTGAGGAAGAGACCCAGTACTTC
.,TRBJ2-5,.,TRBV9,CASSVDYGKETQYF,TGTGCCAGCAGCGTAGACTACGGGAAAGAGACCCAGTACTTC
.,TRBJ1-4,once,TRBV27,CASSPSGGGNEKLFF,TGTGCCAGCAGTCCCTCGGGAGGAGGGAATGAAAAACTGTTTTTT
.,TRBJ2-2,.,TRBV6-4,CAPEVTNTAANTGELFF,TGTGCCCCCGAGGTGACGAATACTGCCGCGAACACCGGGGAGCTGTTTTTT
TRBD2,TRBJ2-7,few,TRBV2,CASSTNTGGRYEQYF,TGTGCCAGCAGTACTAACACGGGGGGAAGGTACGAGCAGTACTTC
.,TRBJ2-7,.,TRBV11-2,CASSLGTYEQYF,TGTGCCAGCAGCTTAGGGACCTACGAGCAGTACTTC
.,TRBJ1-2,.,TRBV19,CASYRYGYTF,TGTGCCTCGTACAGGTACGGCTACACCTTC
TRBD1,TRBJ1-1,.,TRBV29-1,CSVSVGQGVREAFF,TGCAGCGTTTCGGTCGGACAGGGAGTTCGTGAAGCTTTCTTT
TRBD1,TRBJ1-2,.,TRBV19,CASSIQVTGGRGYTF,TGTGCCAGTAGTATACAAGTCACAGGGGGAAGGGGCTACACCTTC
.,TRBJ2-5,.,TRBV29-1,CSVGVQEQETQYF,TGCAGCGTTGGGGTACAGGAGCAAGAGACCCAGTACTTC
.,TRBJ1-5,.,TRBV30,CAWSGSRVQPQHF,TGTGCCTGGAGTGGGTCACGGGTTCAGCCCCAGCATTTT
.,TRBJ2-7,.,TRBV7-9,CASSLRGLDEQYF,TGTGCCAGCAGCTTAAGAGGATTGGACGAGCAGTACTTC
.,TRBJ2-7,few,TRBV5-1,CASSLAGDEQYF,TGCGCCAGCAGCTTGGCCGGGGACGAGCAGTACTTC
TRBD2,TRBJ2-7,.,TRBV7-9,CASSPRGSGSYEQYF,TGTGCCAGCAGCCCCCGAGGGAGCGGGAGCTACGAGCAGTACTTC
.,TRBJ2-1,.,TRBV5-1,CASSLEVRNNEQFF,TGCGCCAGCAGCTTGGAGGTTAGGAACAATGAGCAGTTCTTC
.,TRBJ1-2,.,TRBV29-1,CSVEQQGLGGNYGYTF,TGCAGCGTTGAACAACAGGGCTTAGGCGGCAACTATGGCTACACCTTC
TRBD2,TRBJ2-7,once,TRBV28,CASTVAGGNYEQYF,TGTGCCAGCACCGTAGCGGGAGGGAACTACGAGCAGTACTTC
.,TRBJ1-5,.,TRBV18,CASSLRGDSNQPQHF,TGTGCCAGCTCACTAAGGGGCGATAGCAATCAGCCCCAGCATTTT
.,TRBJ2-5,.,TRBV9,CASSVGASSIETQYF,TGTGCCAGCAGCGTAGGGGCTAGCTCGATAGAGACCCAGTACTTC
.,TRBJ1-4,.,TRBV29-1,CSVEDHGLELFF,TGCAGCGTTGAAGATCATGGGCTGGAACTGTTTTTT
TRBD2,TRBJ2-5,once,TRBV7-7,CASSRWTSAQETQYF,TGTGCCAGCAGCCGGTGGACTAGCGCACAAGAGACCCAGTACTTC
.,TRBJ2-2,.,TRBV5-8,CASRRDGELFF,TGTGCCAGCCGTCGGGACGGGGAGCTGTTTTTT
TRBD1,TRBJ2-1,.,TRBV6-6,CASSLTTGQYAYEQFF,TGTGCCAGCAGCCTCACGACAGGGCAGTATGCTTATGAGCAGTTCTTC
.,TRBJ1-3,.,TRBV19,CASSILFRGSGNTIYF,TGTGCCAGTAGTATACTGTTTCGGGGCTCCGGAAACACCATATATTTT
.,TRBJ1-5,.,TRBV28,CASTGLGNQPQHF,TGTGCCAGCACGGGGTTAGGAAATCAGCCCCAGCATTTT
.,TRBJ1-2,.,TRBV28,CASSLNQGKSYYGYTF,TGTGCCAGCAGTTTAAATCAGGGGAAGTCCTACTATGGCTACACCTTC
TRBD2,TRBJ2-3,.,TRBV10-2,CASSPTSATDTQYF,TGCGCCAGCAGCCCGACTAGCGCCACAGATACGCAGTATTTT
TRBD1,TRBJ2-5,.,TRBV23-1,CAKTPDRLQETQYF,TGCGCCAAAACCCCGGACAGGCTCCAAGAGACCCAGTACTTC
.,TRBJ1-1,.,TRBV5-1,CASSMTRGSTEAFF,TGCGCCAGCAGCATGACGCGGGGGAGTACTGAAGCTTTCTTT
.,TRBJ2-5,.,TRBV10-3,CAISGGWETQYF,TGTGCCATCAGTGGAGGTTGGGAGACCCAGTACTTC
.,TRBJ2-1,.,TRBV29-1,CSMGRAWEEQFF,TGCAGCATGGGTCGGGCATGGGAGGAGCAGTTCTTC
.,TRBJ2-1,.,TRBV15,CATSRDLGRAYNEQFF,TGTGCCACCAGCAGAGATTTGGGAAGGGCTTACAATGAGCAGTTCTTC
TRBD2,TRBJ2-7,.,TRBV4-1,CASSRKKAGRTSGRYYEQYF,TGCGCCAGCAGCCGAAAAAAGGCGGGCCGGACTAGCGGTCGTTACTACGAGCAGTACTTC
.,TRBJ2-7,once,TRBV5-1,CASIGIADYEQYF,TGCGCCAGCATAGGGATAGCGGACTACGAGCAGTACTTC
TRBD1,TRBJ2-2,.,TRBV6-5,CASTRDRRNTGELFF,TGTGCCAGCACCCGGGACAGGCGAAACACCGGGGAGCTGTTTTTT
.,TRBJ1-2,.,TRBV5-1,CASSLGAGRVNYGYTF,TGCGCCAGCAGCTTGGGCGCGGGACGAGTAAACTATGGCTACACCTTC
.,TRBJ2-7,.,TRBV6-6,CASSPRSLTAYEQYF,TGTGCCAGCAGCCCCAGGTCTCTTACTGCCTACGAGCAGTACTTC
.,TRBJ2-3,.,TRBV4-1,CASSQGDLFRSTDTQYF,TGCGCCAGCAGCCAAGGGGATCTATTTCGGAGCACAGATACGCAGTATTTT
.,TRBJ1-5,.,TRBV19,CASKGIGQGKQPQHF,TGTGCCAGTAAGGGCATCGGGCAGGGTAAACAGCCCCAGCATTTT
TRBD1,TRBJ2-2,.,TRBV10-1,CASRDRGDGELFF,TGCGCCAGCAGAGACAGGGGAGACGGGGAGCTGTTTTTT
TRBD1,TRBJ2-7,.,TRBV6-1,CASSEAGTGTYEQYF,TGTGCCAGCAGTGAAGCCGGGACAGGAACCTACGAGCAGTACTTC
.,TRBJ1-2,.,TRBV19,CASSIWAREGYGYTF,TGTGCCAGTAGTATTTGGGCCAGGGAAGGTTATGGCTACACCTTC
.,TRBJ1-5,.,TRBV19,CASSHPRRAGVGNQPQHF,TGTGCCAGTAGTCACCCGAGAAGGGCGGGTGTGGGCAATCAGCCCCAGCATTTT
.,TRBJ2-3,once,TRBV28,CASIPPQGSGTDTQYF,TGTGCCAGCATCCCGCCCCAGGGCTCTGGCACAGATACGCAGTATTTT
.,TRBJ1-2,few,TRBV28,CASSLSGRAFYGYTF,TGTGCCAGCAGTTTATCCGGCAGGGCCTTCTATGGCTACACCTTC
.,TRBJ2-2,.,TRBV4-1,CASSQDGAAGELFF,TGCGCCAGCAGCCAAGATGGGGCGGCCGGGGAGCTGTTTTTT
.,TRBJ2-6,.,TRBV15,CATSRGGAGANVLTF,TGTGCCACCAGCAGAGGCGGGGCTGGGGCCAACGTCCTGACTTTC
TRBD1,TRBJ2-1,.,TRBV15,CATSRVGQDNEQFF,TGTGCCACCAGCAGAGTGGGACAGGACAATGAGCAGTTCTTC
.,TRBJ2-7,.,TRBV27,CASATSGREQYF,TGTGCCAGCGCAACCTCCGGACGCGAGCAGTACTTC
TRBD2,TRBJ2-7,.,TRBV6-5,CASSTGTRYEQYF,TGTGCCAGCAGTACTGGGACTAGGTACGAGCAGTACTTC
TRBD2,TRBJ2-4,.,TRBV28,CASGTSGRGAKNIQYF,TGTGCCAGCGGGACTAGCGGGAGGGGGGCCAAAAACATTCAGTACTTC
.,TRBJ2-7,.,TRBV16,CASSRRTVGHEQYF,TGTGCCAGCAGCCGACGGACAGTAGGCCACGAGCAGTACTTC
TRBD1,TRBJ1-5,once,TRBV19,CASDRGSNQPQHF,TGTGCCAGTGACAGGGGCAGCAATCAGCCCCAGCATTTT
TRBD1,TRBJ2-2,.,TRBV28,CASSSPGQPNTGELFF,TGTGCCAGCAGTTCACCGGGACAGCCGAACACCGGGGAGCTGTTTTTT
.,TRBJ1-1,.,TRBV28,CASSLLGGSTEAFF,TGTGCCAGCAGTTTATTAGGGGGGAGCACTGAAGCTTTCTTT
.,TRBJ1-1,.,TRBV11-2,CASSLPPQGYTEAFF,TGTGCCAGCAGCCTCCCCCCGCAGGGCTACACTGAAGCTTTCTTT